This T cell receptor (beta chain) was identified during a study of neoadjuvant anti-PD-1 for oral cavity cancer. About the study: Non-progressing patients received a fourth nivolumab dose near day 43, then surgery on days 50-56. Whole-study findings and limits: Greater tumor shrinkage accompanied bigger post-treatment sizes of preexisting clones.

The sample holds a few counts of this clone. Its antigen is currently unknown. Documented time point: after neoadjuvant nivolumab, at surgical resection. These oral cavity squamous cell carcinomas were HPV-negative and locally advanced. Measured with immunoSEQ multiplex PCR; TCRdb has only the in-frame clones, and not every one. The repertoire consists of roughly 23,000 clones, with 40% to 50% occurring once and the leading ten covering almost 40%. Germline V CDR1 and CDR2: SGHAT, FQNNGV. This CDR3 spans 15 amino acids. V was shortened by 1 base and J by 5 bases, with 12 bases between the two germline ends.

Source: tumor tissue, taken after nivolumab (anti-PD-1) treatment. The clonotype originates from a person aged 35-79 years with oral cavity squamous cell carcinoma. This chain joins TRBV11-2 and TRBJ1-5; D unclear. The CDR3 sequence: CASSLGDTFYQPQHF. The DNA for the CDR3 is TGTGCCAGCAGCTTAGGCGACACTTTTTATCAGCCCCAGCATTTT. Using reference TRBV11-2 and TRBJ1-5 for the parts outside the CDR3, the full variable domain is EAGVAQSPRYKIIEKRQSVAFWCNPISGHATLYWYQQILGQGPKLLIQFQNNGVVDDSQLPKDRFSAERLKGVDSTLKIQPAKLEDSAVYLCASSLGDTFYQPQHFGDGTRLSIL.